The 25 T cell receptor beta chains listed next were all sequenced from one sample in a study of T cell repertoires in cytomegalovirus infection. These receptors have no known antigen. TCRdb re-derived calls from the reads in MiXCR, one entry per CDR3 protein. The table records approximately 590,000 distinct CDR3 sequences, almost 40% of them present only once. The specimen was cultured PBMCs, collected from culture after CMV antigen stimulation. These receptors were collected from a human donor in good health (CMV status not recorded). Some clones in this sample may be carry-over from other donors' samples.

This rearrangement joins TRBV14 to TRBJ2-2; D is possibly TRBD1 (5 bases). V shed 1 base and J shed 1 base, with 13 bases lying between them. The CDR3 is 17 residues long. CDR1 SGHDN and CDR2 FVKESK come from the germline V gene. Written as DNA, the CDR3 is TGTGCCAGCAGCCAAGGACCTGGGGCCCGGAACACCGGGGAGCTGTTTTTT. It encodes CASSQGPGARNTGELFF.

This clonotype was seen a handful of times. The chain carries TRBV7-2 and TRBJ2-7, with 11 positions matching TRBD2. There are 17 residues in the CDR3. Germline-derived CDR1 and CDR2 are SGHTA and FQGNSA. V lost 5 bases, J lost 7 bases, and 16 bases stayed unmatched. CDR3 sequence reads: CASSPNYNSGRAGEQYF. CDR3 DNA: TGTGCCAGCAGCCCTAACTATAATAGCGGGAGGGCCGGGGAGCAGTACTTC.

This chain links TRBV7-2 with TRBJ2-5; 7 bases line up with TRBD1. Germline V gives CDR1 SGHTA, CDR2 FQGNSA. The CDR3 is made up of 13 amino acids. V lost 6 bases to trimming and J lost 3 bases; unmatched junction nucleotides: 4. The DNA for the CDR3 is TGTGCCAGCAGTTATCAGGGGGAAGAGACCCAGTACTTC. As protein: CASSYQGEETQYF.

This clonotype was detected only a few times. V gene TRBV7-6 combines with J gene TRBJ1-1, with D maybe TRBD1 (5 bases). In germline, CDR1 is SGHVS, CDR2 FNYEAQ. This CDR3 is 14 amino acids long. V was pared by 2 bases and J by 4 bases, with 11 bases between. The CDR3 bases are TGTGCCAGCAGCTTAACGGGGCCTGGCACTGAAGCTTTCTTT. This translates into CASSLTGPGTEAFF. Full variable domain (rest looked up from reference TRBV7-6 and TRBJ1-1): GAGVSQSPRYKVTKRGQDVALRCDPISGHVSLYWYRQALGQGPEFLTYFNYEAQQDKSGLPNDRFSAERPEGSISTLTIQRTEQRDSAMYRCASSLTGPGTEAFFGQGTRLTVV.

This clonotype was recorded only once. The J gene is TRBJ2-3, the V gene TRBV7-4; 8 nucleotides align to TRBD2. CDR1 is SGHVT and CDR2 is SQSDAQ in the germline V gene. The CDR3 runs to 12 residues. CDR3 amino acids: CAIAGSTDTQYF. DNA of the CDR3: TGTGCAATAGCGGGGAGCACAGATACGCAGTATTTT.

Ten or more counts support this clonotype. The rearrangement joins TRBV7-2 to TRBJ2-1, with 8 bases that match TRBD1. J gave up 4 bases and V 8 bases, and 4 bases lay outside the gene matches. The germline V gene encodes CDR1 SGHTA and CDR2 FQGNSA. This CDR3 is built from 13 residues. The CDR3 DNA is TGTGCCAGCGGGACAGGCGCGTACAATGAGCAGTTCTTC. Amino acids: CASGTGAYNEQFF.

This clonotype came up a few times. The chain employs TRBV27 and TRBJ2-1; D gene unclear. Trimming removed 4 bases from V and 10 bases from J, with 17 bases in between. CDR3 length equals 14 residues. Germline V gene data show CDR1 as MNHEY and CDR2 as SMNVEV (reference sequence). The CDR3 DNA reads as TGTGCCAGCAGTTCTTTAGGAGCCCCGGAGGAGCAGTTCTTC. Protein product: CASSSLGAPEEQFF.

This clonotype was picked up a small number of times. The V and J genes are TRBV7-8 and TRBJ1-4; D is ambiguous. V shed 3 bases and J shed 4 bases, with 3 bases lying between them. The germline V gene has CDR1 SGHVS and CDR2 FQNEAQ. CDR3 length: 12 amino acids. The CDR3 DNA follows: TGTGCCAGCAGCTTCGTTAATGAAAAACTGTTTTTT. It yields the protein CASSFVNEKLFF.

The gene calls are TRBV12-3 or TRBV12-4 and TRBJ2-3; TRBD2 matches at 7 bases. Trimming removed 1 base from V and 2 bases from J; junction bases left unmatched: 9. The CDR3 sequence is 17 residues long. CDR3: CASSLGHGGTFTDTQYF. The CDR3 DNA is TGTGCCAGCAGTTTAGGTCACGGGGGGACCTTCACAGATACGCAGTATTTT.

This clonotype was found a few times. The chain employs TRBV6-8 and TRBJ2-2; TRBD2 matches 11 bases. CDR1 MNHGY and CDR2 SAAAGT come from the germline V gene. The CDR3 is 17 residues long. The V gene end was trimmed by 7 bases and the J gene end by 5 bases; junction bases not matched to a gene: 12. The CDR3 sequence is CASTNIAGGLRTGELFF. The CDR3 bases are TGTGCCAGCACGAATATAGCGGGGGGGCTGAGGACCGGGGAGCTGTTTTTT.

This clonotype was picked up one time. V and J are TRBV5-4 and TRBJ2-1, with 7 bases fitting TRBD2. Per germline, CDR1 SGHNT and CDR2 YYREEE (reference sequence). The J segment lost 5 bases and the V segment lost 5 bases, leaving 10 bases of the junction unmatched. The CDR3 runs to 15 residues. CDR3 in amino acids: CASREGERGNNEQFF. For the CDR3, the DNA is TGTGCCAGCAGGGAGGGCGAGCGGGGCAACAATGAGCAGTTCTTC.

The V gene is TRBV12-3 or TRBV12-4, the J gene TRBJ1-2; possibly TRBD1 for D (5 bases). V dropped 5 bases and J dropped 4 bases, with 14 bases sitting between them. This CDR3 has 14 residues. CDR3: CASSPPTVRYGYTF. Written as DNA, the CDR3 is TGTGCCAGCAGTCCACCGACAGTCCGCTATGGCTACACCTTC.

This clonotype showed up just a few times. The J gene is TRBJ2-5, the V gene TRBV6-5, with D perhaps matching TRBD2 (5 bases). Trimming removed 2 bases at V and 6 bases at J, with 13 bases between. The CDR3 consists of 14 residues. Germline CDR1 MNHEY, CDR2 SVGAGI. The CDR3 protein is CASSYGGSKKTQYF. The CDR3 nucleotides read TGTGCCAGCAGTTACGGTGGGAGCAAGAAGACCCAGTACTTC.

The table lists this clonotype with a few counts. V is TRBV7-2 and J is TRBJ2-3, with unresolved D. The V and J ends lost 3 bases and 2 bases respectively, with 9 bases between them. The CDR3 is 14 residues long. Germline V CDR1 and CDR2: SGHTA, FQGNSA. CDR3 sequence (DNA): TGTGCCAGCAGCTTTTCGGCAGCCACAGATACGCAGTATTTT. It translates to CASSFSAATDTQYF.

The J gene is TRBJ2-3, the V gene TRBV12-3 or TRBV12-4; 10 bases line up with TRBD1. V trimming: 8 bases; J trimming: 5 bases; junction bases outside the gene matches: 10. The CDR3 runs 15 residues. The CDR3: CASLQTGGFGDTQYF. CDR3 DNA sequence: TGTGCCAGCCTCCAGACAGGGGGCTTTGGAGATACGCAGTATTTT.

Here the CDR3 reads CASSPGRVDEQFF. CDR3 nucleotides: TGTGCCAGCAGCCCGGGACGGGTCGATGAGCAGTTCTTC. The chain uses TRBV4-2 and TRBJ2-1, with D perhaps assigned TRBD1 or TRBD2 (5 bases each). Per the germline V gene, CDR1 is LGHNA and CDR2 is YNFKEQ. V was pared by 4 bases and J by 8 bases, with 12 bases between. The CDR3 loop spans 13 amino acids.

The chain recombines TRBV9 with TRBJ2-7; D not certain. V was clipped by 0 bases and J by 2 bases, with 12 bases between them. This CDR3 comprises 15 residues. Germline CDR1 and CDR2: SGDLS and YYNGEE. The CDR3 bases are TGTGCCAGCAGCGTAGCGGGTCAGCCCACCTACGAGCAGTACTTC. It translates to CASSVAGQPTYEQYF.

This clonotype appeared a few times. The CDR3 here is CASSQAVGGEAFF. CDR3 coding DNA: TGTGCCAGCAGCCAAGCTGTAGGGGGTGAAGCTTTCTTT. The gene calls are TRBV14 and TRBJ1-1, with D tentatively TRBD1 (6 bases). This CDR3 comprises 13 residues. Trimming removed 1 base from V and 7 bases from J, with 10 bases in between. The germline V gene encodes CDR1 SGHDN and CDR2 FVKESK.

This rearrangement joins TRBV12-3 or TRBV12-4 to TRBJ2-2; 8 bases fit TRBD2. The junction had 3 bases not matched to a gene; V was cut back by 5 bases and J by 4 bases. This CDR3 has 14 residues. The CDR3 DNA reads TGTGCCAGCAGTCATGCGGGGGGCACCGGGGAGCTGTTTTTT. Encoded protein: CASSHAGGTGELFF.

Note on this clonotype: Sequence at one end of the junction differs from germline and may be a read error. J is TRBJ1-2 and V is TRBV18; tentatively, D is TRBD1 (5 bases). Germline loops: CDR1 KGHSH, CDR2 LQKENI. The CDR3 is 15 amino acids. CDR3 in amino acids: CANSPLEGPDYGYTF. As DNA, the CDR3 is TGTGCCAACTCACCACTGGAGGGACCCGACTATGGCTACACCTTC.

This clonotype appeared a single time. The rearrangement uses TRBV6-6 and TRBJ1-2, with 11 bases matching TRBD1. CDR3 length equals 15 residues. V gave up 5 bases and J gave up 6 bases; unmatched junction bases: 8. Per germline, CDR1 MNHNY and CDR2 SVGAGI (reference sequence). CDR3 in DNA: TGTGCCAGCAGTCCTCCGGGACAGGGGGGCGATGGCTACACCTTC. It translates to CASSPPGQGGDGYTF.

The chain combines TRBV19 with TRBJ2-5; TRBD1 aligns across 9 bases. Unmatched junction bases numbered 7, after V lost 9 bases and J lost 5 bases. This CDR3 has 13 amino acids. Germline assignment: CDR1 LNHDA and CDR2 SQIVND (reference sequence). For the CDR3, the DNA is TGTGCCAGCGCACAGGGGGCGGCGGAGACCCAGTACTTC. Protein product: CASAQGAAETQYF.

This rearrangement joins TRBV27 to TRBJ2-5, with a tentative D call TRBD1 (6 bases). The CDR3 has 13 residues. The V end was cut by 4 bases, the J end by 3 bases, with 9 bases between. The germline CDR1 and CDR2 sequences are MNHEY and SMNVEV (reference sequence). CDR3 in amino acids: CASSYPGEETQYF. CDR3 nucleotide sequence: TGTGCCAGCAGTTACCCAGGGGAAGAGACCCAGTACTTC.

A note on this clonotype: A read error may explain this, as a much larger clone is one base away. The J gene is TRBJ1-3, the V gene TRBV12-3 or TRBV12-4, with a possible D match to TRBD1 (6 bases). CDR3 size: 14 residues. The CDR3 loop is CANSSRTAGNTIYF. CDR3 DNA: TGTGCCAACAGTTCGAGGACAGCTGGAAACACCATATATTTT.

This clonotype was detected ten times or more. The rearrangement links TRBV7-2 to TRBJ1-1; D unclear. V was pared by 5 bases and J by 9 bases, with 31 bases between. Germline CDR1 SGHTA, CDR2 FQGNSA. The CDR3 is 18 residues long. CDR3 DNA: TGTGCCAGCAGCAAGTACAACCCTGGACGACCTCGAATCAACAAAGCTTTCTTT. Its translation: CASSKYNPGRPRINKAFF.